One sample yielded the 7 T cell receptor beta chains listed below, sequenced in a study of shared clonotypes between healthy human individuals. Profiling relied on immunoSEQ multiplex PCR, and the TCRdb table lists in-frame clones only, not all of them. The table lists roughly 1,000,000 clones, roughly 74% of them singletons, with roughly 0.65% in the top ten. Sequenced: memory CD4+ T cells from PBMCs. Subset noted: CD45RA-negative fraction. All receptors derive from a man between 18 and 35 years old in good health. Some clones in this sample may be carry-over from other donors' samples.

The V call is TRBV30, the J call TRBJ2-2; 12 bases line up with TRBD2. This CDR3 has 16 amino acids. V trimming: 4 bases; J trimming: 3 bases; junction bases outside the gene matches: 6. The germline V gene encodes CDR1 GTSNPN and CDR2 SVGIG (reference sequence). The CDR3 reads CAWTGLAGSDTGELFF. Here the CDR3 DNA reads TGTGCCTGGACAGGACTAGCGGGATCGGACACCGGGGAGCTGTTTTTT.

The CDR3 sequence: CATTGDSSGNTIYF. In DNA, the CDR3 is TGTGCCACCACAGGGGACTCGTCTGGAAACACCATATATTTT. J is TRBJ1-3 and V is TRBV6-1; TRBD1 agrees at 7 bases. Germline loops: CDR1 MNHNS, CDR2 SASEGT. The V gene end was trimmed by 10 bases and the J gene end by 1 base; junction bases not matched to a gene: 7. The CDR3 has 14 residues.

This clone has a count of ten or more. V and J are TRBV11-2 and TRBJ2-3; D unclear. The germline V and J ends were trimmed by 5 bases and 4 bases, with 10 bases remaining between them. This CDR3 region has 13 residues. CDR1 SGHAT and CDR2 FQNNGV come from the germline V gene. CDR3 DNA sequence: TGTGCCAGCAGCCCCGTCCGGGCAGATACGCAGTATTTT. It specifies CASSPVRADTQYF.

This rearrangement joins TRBV7-6 to TRBJ2-5; D is possibly TRBD2 (5 bases). Germline V gene data show CDR1 as SGHVS and CDR2 as FNYEAQ. The CDR3 totals 14 residues. V was pared by 1 base and J by 2 bases, with 8 bases between. DNA for the CDR3: TGTGCCAGCAGCTTAGGGACTCAGCAAGAGACCCAGTACTTC. Protein product: CASSLGTQQETQYF.

The chain couples TRBV7-8 to TRBJ2-4, with D possibly being TRBD1 (6 bases). This CDR3 spans 15 amino acids. From germline, CDR1 is SGHVS and CDR2 FQNEAQ. V gave up 5 bases and J gave up 8 bases, with 19 bases separating them. CDR3 amino acids: CASSGRGSESDIQYF. For the CDR3, the DNA is TGTGCCAGCAGCGGAAGGGGGAGCGAGTCGGACATTCAGTACTTC.

J is TRBJ1-2 and V is TRBV9; D remains ambiguous. CDR3 length equals 15 residues. V dropped 1 base and J dropped 3 bases, with 13 bases sitting between them. CDR1 and CDR2 (germline): SGDLS, YYNGEE. CDR3: CASSVRQRFDYGYTF. The DNA of the CDR3 is TGTGCCAGCAGCGTACGGCAGAGATTTGACTATGGCTACACCTTC.

Concerning this clone: A clone one base away is much larger, so this may be a read error. This specimen includes other DNA sequences encoding the same CDR3. The V gene is TRBV7-9, the J gene TRBJ1-2, with D possibly TRBD1 on 5 matching bases. Trimming pared 4 bases from V and 4 bases from J, leaving 7 bases between. The germline gives CDR1 SEHNR, CDR2 FQNEAQ (reference sequence). This CDR3 is built from 12 residues. The CDR3 nucleotides read TGTGCCAGCAGCTCCCAGGGCTATGGCTACACCTTC. Amino acids: CASSSQGYGYTF.